This T cell receptor beta chain was found in a study of blood T cell repertoires in COVID-19. The germline gives CDR1 SEHNR, CDR2 FQNEAQ (reference sequence). The CDR3 sequence is 15 residues long. V was clipped by 7 bases and J by 2 bases, with 16 bases between them. Per the study methods: Counts of nucleated cells, estimated from reference gene primer amplification, were obtained. TCRdb's copy holds only in-frame clones and misses some; the assay was immunoSEQ multiplex PCR. D and trimming come from the DNA, and the V and J calls and clone size come from that table. This sample has about 130,000 clones, with around four fifths found just once.

The sample consisted of peripheral blood. The clonotype originates from a man aged 55 to 70 who had recovered from COVID-19. V gene TRBV7-9 combines with J gene TRBJ2-3; D might be TRBD1 (6 bases). CDR3 loop: CASTLQLGATDTQYF. In DNA, the CDR3 is TGTGCCAGCACCCTCCAGCTGGGGGCCACAGATACGCAGTATTTT.